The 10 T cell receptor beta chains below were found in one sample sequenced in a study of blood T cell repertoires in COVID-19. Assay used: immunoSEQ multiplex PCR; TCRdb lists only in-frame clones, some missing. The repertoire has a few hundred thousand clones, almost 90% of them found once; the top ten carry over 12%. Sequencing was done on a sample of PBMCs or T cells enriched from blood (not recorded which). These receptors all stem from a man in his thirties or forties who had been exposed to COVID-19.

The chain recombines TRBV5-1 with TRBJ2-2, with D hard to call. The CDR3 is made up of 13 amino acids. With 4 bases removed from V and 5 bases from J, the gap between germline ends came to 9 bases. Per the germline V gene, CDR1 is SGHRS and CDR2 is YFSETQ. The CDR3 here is CASSDARTGELFF. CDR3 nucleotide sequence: TGCGCCAGCAGCGACGCGCGGACCGGGGAGCTGTTTTTT.

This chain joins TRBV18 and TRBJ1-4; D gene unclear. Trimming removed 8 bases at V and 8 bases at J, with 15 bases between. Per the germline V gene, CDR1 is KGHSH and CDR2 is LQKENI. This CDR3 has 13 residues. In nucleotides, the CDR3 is TGTGCCAGCGCCGAGCTTAGTAGCGAAAAACTGTTTTTT. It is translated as CASAELSSEKLFF.

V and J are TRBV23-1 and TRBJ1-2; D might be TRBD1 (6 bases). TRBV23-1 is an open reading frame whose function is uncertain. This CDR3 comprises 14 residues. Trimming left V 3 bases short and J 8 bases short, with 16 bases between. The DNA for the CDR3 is TGCGCCAGCAGTCAGAAATCGACAGGCAGAGGCTACACCTTC. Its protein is CASSQKSTGRGYTF.

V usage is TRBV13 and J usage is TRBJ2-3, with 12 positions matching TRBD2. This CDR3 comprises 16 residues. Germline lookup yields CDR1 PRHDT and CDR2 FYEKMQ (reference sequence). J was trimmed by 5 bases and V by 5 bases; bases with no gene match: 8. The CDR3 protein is CASSRRTSGELDTQYF. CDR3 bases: TGTGCCAGCAGCCGGAGGACTAGCGGGGAATTAGATACGCAGTATTTT.

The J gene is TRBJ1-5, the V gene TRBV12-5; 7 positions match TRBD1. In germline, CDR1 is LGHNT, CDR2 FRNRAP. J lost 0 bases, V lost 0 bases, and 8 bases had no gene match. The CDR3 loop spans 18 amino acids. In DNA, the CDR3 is TGTGCTAGTGGTTTGGTACTCGGACAGGCCTATAGCAATCAGCCCCAGCATTTT. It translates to CASGLVLGQAYSNQPQHF.

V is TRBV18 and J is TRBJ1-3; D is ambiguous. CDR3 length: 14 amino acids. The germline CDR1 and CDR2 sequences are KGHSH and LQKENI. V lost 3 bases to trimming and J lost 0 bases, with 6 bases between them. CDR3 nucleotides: TGTGCCAGCTCACCGTACGGCTCTGGAAACACCATATATTTT. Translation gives CASSPYGSGNTIYF.

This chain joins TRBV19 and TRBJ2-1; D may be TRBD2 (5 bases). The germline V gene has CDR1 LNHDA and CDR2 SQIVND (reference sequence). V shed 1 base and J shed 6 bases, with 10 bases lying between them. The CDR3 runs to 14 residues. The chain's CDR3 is CASSIGGIANEQFF. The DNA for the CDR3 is TGTGCCAGTAGTATAGGAGGGATCGCCAATGAGCAGTTCTTC.

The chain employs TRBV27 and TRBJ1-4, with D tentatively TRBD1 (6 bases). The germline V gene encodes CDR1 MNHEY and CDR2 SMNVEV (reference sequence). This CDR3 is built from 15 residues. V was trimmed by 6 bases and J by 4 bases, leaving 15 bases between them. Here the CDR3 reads CASRKGGAVNEKLFF. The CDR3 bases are TGTGCCAGCAGAAAGGGGGGGGCGGTTAATGAAAAACTGTTTTTT.

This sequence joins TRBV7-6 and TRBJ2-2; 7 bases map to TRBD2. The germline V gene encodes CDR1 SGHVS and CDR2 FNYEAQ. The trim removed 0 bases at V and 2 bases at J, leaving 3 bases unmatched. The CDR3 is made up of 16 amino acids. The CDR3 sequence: CASSLAPSGNTGELFF. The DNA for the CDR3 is TGTGCCAGCAGCTTAGCCCCTAGCGGCAACACCGGGGAGCTGTTTTTT.

The CDR3 spells CASSEWDRESYEQYF. CDR3 DNA sequence: TGTGCCAGCAGTGAATGGGACAGGGAATCCTACGAGCAGTACTTC. The gene calls are TRBV6-1 and TRBJ2-7; 9 bases are shared with TRBD1. This CDR3 spans 15 amino acids. CDR1 is MNHNS, CDR2 SASEGT, per germline. After removal of 2 bases from V and 1 base from J, the junction contained 3 bases not matched to a gene.